This T cell receptor beta chain appears in the sequencing data of a study of cytomegalovirus exposure and HLA in healthy donors. Germline CDR1 is SEHNR and CDR2 is FQNEAQ (reference sequence). The CDR3 runs to 13 residues. The J segment lost 6 bases and the V segment lost 8 bases, leaving 10 bases of the junction unmatched. The sample holds a few counts of this clone. The PCR ran on 60 Vbeta and 13 Jbeta primers. This table comes from immunoSEQ multiplex PCR, and its TCRdb copy is limited to in-frame clones, with some not included. The table includes under 200,000 clones, 60% to 80% detected once. The gene calls are TRBV7-9 and TRBJ2-7, with TRBD2 identical over 7 bases. The sequenced sample was PBMCs. The receptor was isolated from a male donor in good health and CMV-seronegative. The CDR3 sequence is CASFAGEGAEQYF. The CDR3 DNA is TGTGCCAGCTTCGCGGGGGAGGGTGCCGAGCAGTACTTC.